Presented here are 17 T cell receptor beta chains from one specimen sequenced in a study of T cells in Graves' hyperthyroidism and ophthalmopathy. Researchers took RNA transcripts and amplified the TCR beta CDR3 regions from them. An initial round of RT-PCR targeting the TCR CDR3 relied on the HTBI primer set. TCRdb recomputed calls from the multiplex PCR reads with MiXCR, one row per CDR3 protein. Of about 480,000 distinct CDR3 sequences listed, 20% to 25% are singletons. The specimen was blood. The receptors stem from a woman in her 70s with Graves' ophthalmopathy.

This clonotype was seen more than once but under ten times. This chain's CDR3 is CSASQDQPQHF. The CDR3 nucleotides are TGCAGTGCTAGCCAAGATCAGCCCCAGCATTTT. The chain employs TRBV20-1 and TRBJ1-5, with no clear D. The CDR3 loop spans 11 amino acids. Germline V lookup: CDR1 DFQATT, CDR2 SNEGSKA (reference sequence). Trimming cost V 3 bases and J 5 bases, with 5 bases left between them.

This clonotype was observed a few times. The chain uses TRBV7-9 and TRBJ2-2; D might be TRBD2 (6 bases). V gave up 5 bases and J gave up 1 base, with 14 bases separating them. This CDR3 is built from 16 residues. Germline CDR1 reads SEHNR; CDR2 reads FQNEAQ (reference sequence). CDR3 residues: CASSPYAGLNTGELFF. CDR3 nucleotides: TGTGCCAGCAGCCCCTATGCGGGATTGAACACCGGGGAGCTGTTTTTT.

This clonotype was seen at least ten times. The chain carries TRBV28 and TRBJ2-3; TRBD2 agrees at 7 bases. CDR1 is MDHEN and CDR2 is SYDVKM in the germline V gene. The CDR3 is 13 amino acids. The V gene end was trimmed by 11 bases and the J gene end by 0 bases; junction bases not matched to a gene: 5. The CDR3 sequence: CAGRERSTDTQYF. CDR3 DNA sequence: TGTGCCGGGCGGGAGCGAAGCACAGATACGCAGTATTTT.

This chain joins TRBV20-1 and TRBJ2-3, with unresolved D. The V and J ends lost 6 bases and 2 bases respectively, with 12 bases between them. This CDR3 has 13 amino acids. CDR1 DFQATT and CDR2 SNEGSKA come from the germline V gene (reference sequence). The CDR3 loop is CSAMPGYTDTQYF. The CDR3 bases are TGCAGTGCCATGCCCGGATACACAGATACGCAGTATTTT.

The chain couples TRBV2 to TRBJ1-1; perhaps TRBD1 as D (5 bases). V lost 7 bases, J lost 5 bases, and 23 bases lay in between. Germline V lookup: CDR1 SNHLY, CDR2 FYNNEI. The CDR3 sequence is 16 residues long. CDR3 bases: TGTGCCAGCAACCCGAGAAGGGGTTCAGGAGGTACTGAAGCTTTCTTT. It encodes CASNPRRGSGGTEAFF.

This clonotype was seen a few times. The V call is TRBV28, the J call TRBJ1-2; 7 nucleotides line up with TRBD1. Trimming cost V 5 bases and J 6 bases; bases outside gene matches: 12. The CDR3 sequence is 15 residues long. CDR1 and CDR2 from the germline V gene are MDHEN and SYDVKM. The CDR3 sequence is CASSVTGVREHGYTF. DNA of the CDR3: TGTGCCAGCAGTGTTACAGGGGTACGGGAGCATGGCTACACCTTC.

The chain carries TRBV25-1 and TRBJ1-1; 9 bases line up with TRBD1. The CDR3 length is 16 residues. CDR1 MGHDK and CDR2 SYGVNS come from the germline V gene. V was clipped by 6 bases and J by 5 bases; unmatched bases: 13. The CDR3 region has the DNA TGTGCCAGCAGGAGAGGACAGGGGATATCTATAACTGAAGCTTTCTTT. It codes for CASRRGQGISITEAFF. Using reference TRBV25-1 and TRBJ1-1 for the parts outside the CDR3, the full variable domain is EADIYQTPRYLVIGTGKKITLECSQTMGHDKMYWYQQDPGMELHLIHYSYGVNSTEKGDLSSESTVSRIRTEHFPLTLESARPSHTSQYLCASRRGQGISITEAFFGQGTRLTVV.

There are many counts of this clonotype. The chain employs TRBV6-1 and TRBJ1-1, with 8 nucleotides matching TRBD1. This CDR3 region has 15 residues. CDR1 and CDR2 (germline): MNHNS, SASEGT. The V and J ends lost 5 bases and 1 base, in that order; junction bases with no gene match: 6. For the CDR3, the DNA is TGTGCCAGCAGTCAGGAAGGACAGGGGAACACTGAAGCTTTCTTT. It translates to CASSQEGQGNTEAFF.

This clonotype was picked up a small number of times. The rearrangement joins TRBV18 to TRBJ2-7; D is ambiguous. The CDR3 has 14 residues. V was cut by 1 base and J by 2 bases, with 9 bases left in between. CDR1 KGHSH and CDR2 LQKENI come from the germline V gene. CDR3 amino acids: CASSPQDGPYEQYF. CDR3 nucleotides: TGTGCCAGCTCACCACAGGACGGACCCTACGAGCAGTACTTC.

CDR3 loop: CASRPARRYQETQYF. In DNA, the CDR3 is TGTGCCAGCAGACCCGCGCGGCGGTACCAAGAGACCCAGTACTTC. The chain couples TRBV28 to TRBJ2-5; unclear D gene. V lost 6 bases, J lost 0 bases, and 14 bases lay in between. CDR3 length: 15 residues. Per germline, CDR1 MDHEN and CDR2 SYDVKM.

There are a few counts of this clonotype. V is TRBV7-9 and J is TRBJ2-3, with 8 positions matching TRBD1. The V gene end was trimmed by 3 bases and the J gene end by 4 bases; junction bases not matched to a gene: 3. The CDR3 extends over 14 amino acids. Germline V gene sequence: CDR1 SEHNR, CDR2 FQNEAQ (reference sequence). The CDR3 sequence is CASSLTGAADTQYF. DNA of the CDR3: TGTGCCAGCAGCTTGACAGGGGCCGCAGATACGCAGTATTTT.

This clonotype was picked up a small number of times. V and J are TRBV20-1 and TRBJ2-5; the D is unclear. Looked up from germline, CDR1 is DFQATT and CDR2 is SNEGSKA (reference sequence). This CDR3 contains 13 residues. V was cut by 3 bases and J by 5 bases, with 13 bases left in between. CDR3: CSASRVNRETQYF. Here the CDR3 DNA reads TGCAGTGCTAGTCGTGTTAACCGGGAGACCCAGTACTTC.

This clonotype showed up just a few times. The chain joins TRBV7-6 to TRBJ2-3, with 9 bases that match TRBD2. Germline CDR1 reads SGHVS; CDR2 reads FNYEAQ. The V gene end was trimmed by 4 bases and the J gene end by 0 bases; junction bases not matched to a gene: 8. The CDR3 is 17 residues long. The CDR3 is CASSSLGREGSTDTQYF. Here the CDR3 DNA reads TGTGCCAGCAGCTCCCTAGGGCGGGAGGGGAGCACAGATACGCAGTATTTT.

The rearrangement links TRBV5-6 to TRBJ2-1; D perhaps matches TRBD2 (6 bases). Germline V gene sequence: CDR1 SGHDT, CDR2 YYEEEE. The CDR3 totals 15 residues. Deletions cut 3 bases from V and 1 base from J, with 11 bases between. The CDR3 loop reads CASSWPSASYNEQFF. As DNA, the CDR3 is TGTGCCAGCAGCTGGCCTAGCGCGTCCTACAATGAGCAGTTCTTC.

A note on this clonotype: The junction differs from germline at one of its ends, possibly a read error. This sequence joins TRBV20-1 and TRBJ2-7, with a possible D match to TRBD1 (5 bases). Germline lookup yields CDR1 DFQATT and CDR2 SNEGSKA (reference sequence). This CDR3 region has 15 residues. In DNA, the CDR3 is TGCAGTGCTGGAGATAACAGGATCCGATCCTACGAGCAGTACTTC. The encoded protein is CSAGDNRIRSYEQYF.

This rearrangement joins TRBV5-1 to TRBJ1-1; D remains ambiguous. V gave up 0 bases and J gave up 0 bases, with 9 bases separating them. Germline CDR1 reads SGHRS; CDR2 reads YFSETQ. The CDR3 is made up of 15 amino acids. The CDR3 region has the DNA TGCGCCAGCAGCTTGGGCAGGAATATGAACACTGAAGCTTTCTTT. This encodes CASSLGRNMNTEAFF.

This clonotype appeared a few times. This chain uses TRBV12-3 or TRBV12-4 with TRBJ2-3; 7 bases align to TRBD2. The CDR3 is 15 amino acids. J gave up 2 bases and V 3 bases, and 5 bases lay outside the gene matches. The CDR3 region is CASSLSGDHTDTQYF. CDR3 nucleotides: TGTGCCAGCAGTTTGAGCGGGGATCACACAGATACGCAGTATTTT.